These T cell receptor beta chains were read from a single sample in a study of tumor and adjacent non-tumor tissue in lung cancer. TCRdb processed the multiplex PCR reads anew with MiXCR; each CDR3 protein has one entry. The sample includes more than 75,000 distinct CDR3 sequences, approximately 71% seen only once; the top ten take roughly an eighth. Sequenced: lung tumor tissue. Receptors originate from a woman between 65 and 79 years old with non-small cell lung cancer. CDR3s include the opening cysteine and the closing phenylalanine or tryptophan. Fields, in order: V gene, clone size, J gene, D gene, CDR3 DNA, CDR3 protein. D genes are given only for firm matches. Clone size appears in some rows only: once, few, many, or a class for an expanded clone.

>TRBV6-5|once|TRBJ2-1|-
TGTGCCAGCAGTTACTCGGTAGAGGGGGGCTACTCCTACAATGAGCAGTTCTTC
CASSYSVEGGYSYNEQFF
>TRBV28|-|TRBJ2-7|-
TGTGACAGCAGTTCTGGACTGGCGGGCAGTAGTTCCTACGAGCAGTACTTC
CDSSSGLAGSSSYEQYF
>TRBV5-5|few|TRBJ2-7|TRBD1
TGTGCCAGCAGCTTGAGGGGGCAAACAGACCCGACCTACGAGCAGTACTTC
CASSLRGQTDPTYEQYF
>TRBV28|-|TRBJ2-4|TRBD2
TGCGCCAGCAGTTTAAGGAGACTAGCCAAAAACATTCGGTACTTC
CASSLRRLAKNIRYF
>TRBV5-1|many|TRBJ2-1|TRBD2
TGCGCCAGCAGCCCGGGACTAGAAATTCCCAATGAGCAGTTCTTC
CASSPGLEIPNEQFF
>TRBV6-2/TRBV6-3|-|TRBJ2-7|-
TGTGCCAGCAGTCTCCGCGGGACCAGCAATTACGAGCAGTACTTC
CASSLRGTSNYEQYF
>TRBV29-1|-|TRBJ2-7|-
TGCAGCGTTGTGGTGGTGGCTTTGGGAGGCGAGCAGTACTTT
CSVVVVALGGEQYF
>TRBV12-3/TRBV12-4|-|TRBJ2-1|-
TGTGCCAACAGTTTCGGTGGTAGCGCGAATGAGCAGTTCTTC
CANSFGGSANEQFF
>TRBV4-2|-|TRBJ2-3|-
TGTACCAGCAGCCAAGAGGGTCTACCTCAAGATACGCATTATTTT
CTSSQEGLPQDTHYF
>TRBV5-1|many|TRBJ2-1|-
TGCGCCAGCAGCTTGGGTACGGGCTCCTACAATGAGCAGTTCTTC
CASSLGTGSYNEQFF
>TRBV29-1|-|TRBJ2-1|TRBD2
TGCAGAGTCTACGGGACTATCGGGGGCAATGAGCAGTTCTTC
CRVYGTIGGNEQFF
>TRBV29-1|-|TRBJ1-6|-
TGCAGCGTTGAAGAGCGGTGGCCGGGTTCGCCCCTCCACTTT
CSVEERWPGSPLHF
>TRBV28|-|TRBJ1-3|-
TGTGCCAGCGCCGGGGACGCCGACTCTGGAAACACCATATATTTT
CASAGDADSGNTIYF
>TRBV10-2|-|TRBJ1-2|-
TGCGCCAGCAGCTTCGGCGGTTCTGTTGGAGGCTACACCTTC
CASSFGGSVGGYTF
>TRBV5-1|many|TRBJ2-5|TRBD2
TGCGCCAGCAGCTTGGAAGCGGGAGCTGAGACCCAGTACTTC
CASSLEAGAETQYF
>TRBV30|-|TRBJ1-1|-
TGTGCCTGGAGCCTAAGCCGTGTCCCTCTCCTGAACACTGAAGCTTTCTTT
CAWSLSRVPLLNTEAFF
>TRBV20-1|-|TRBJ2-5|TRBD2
TGCAGTGATTTTCCGGGACTAGCGGAGCTCCAAGAGACCCAGTACTTC
CSDFPGLAELQETQYF
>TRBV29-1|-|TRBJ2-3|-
TGTAGCGTTGAAAGTTTAGCGAGAGAAGGCACAGATACGCAGTATTTT
CSVESLAREGTDTQYF
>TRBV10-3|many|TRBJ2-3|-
TGTGCCATCAGAGCCGATGAATCATTAGCGGACACCACAGATACGCAGTATTTT
CAIRADESLADTTDTQYF
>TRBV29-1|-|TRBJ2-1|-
TGCAATTTTGAAGAGGGGCGCAGGGTAGGTTTCTTC
CNFEEGRRVGFF
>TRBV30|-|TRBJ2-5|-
TGTGCCTGGATGAGCTTCAGCGGTGCTCAAGAGACCCAGTACTTC
CAWMSFSGAQETQYF
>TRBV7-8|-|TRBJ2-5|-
TGTGCCAGCAACTTAGGAGCCCAAGAGACCCAGTACTTC
CASNLGAQETQYF